This is a list of T cell receptor beta chains from one sample in a study of shared clonotypes between healthy human individuals. Assay: immunoSEQ multiplex PCR; the TCRdb copy retains only in-frame clones and omits some. The sample includes some 2,000,000 clones, roughly 94% of them seen just once. The sample consisted of naive CD8+ T cells sorted from blood. The receptors originated from a man younger than 30 in good health. Each CDR3 is given with its conserved first and last residue. D genes are given only for firm matches. Some rows mark clone size as missing; the rest say once, few, many or name a class of expanded clone.

d_gene | j_gene | abundance | v_gene | len | CDR3aa | CDR3nt
NA | TRBJ2-1 | NA | TRBV27 | 14 | CASSEAGSYNEQFF | TGTGCCAGCTCTGAAGCGGGTAGTTACAATGAGCAGTTCTTC
NA | TRBJ2-7 | NA | TRBV11-1 | 12 | CASSFESHEQYF | TGTGCCAGCAGCTTTGAGAGCCACGAGCAGTACTTC
NA | TRBJ2-7 | NA | TRBV19 | 15 | CASSSLEDPSYEQYF | TGTGCCAGTAGCAGCCTGGAGGACCCCTCCTACGAGCAGTACTTC
TRBD1 | TRBJ2-7 | NA | TRBV7-2 | 14 | CASSSWDRDYEQYF | TGTGCCAGCAGCTCCTGGGACAGGGATTACGAGCAGTACTTC
NA | TRBJ2-7 | few | TRBV5-6 | 11 | CASSFSYEQYF | TGTGCCAGCAGCTTTTCTTACGAGCAGTACTTC
TRBD2 | TRBJ2-1 | NA | TRBV29-1 | 14 | CSVDLSGTSNEQFF | TGCAGCGTTGATTTAAGCGGGACGAGCAATGAGCAGTTCTTC
TRBD1 | TRBJ2-7 | NA | TRBV6-5 | 15 | CASRLVGGVSYEQYF | TGTGCCAGCAGGCTAGTAGGGGGCGTCTCCTACGAGCAGTACTTC
NA | TRBJ2-7 | NA | TRBV5-1 | 14 | CASRLGDVGYEQYF | TGCGCCAGCAGACTAGGGGACGTTGGCTACGAGCAGTACTTC
NA | TRBJ1-1 | NA | TRBV20-1 | 11 | CSVSENTEAFF | TGCAGTGTATCGGAGAACACTGAAGCTTTCTTT
NA | TRBJ2-5 | NA | TRBV6-6 | 13 | CASSGLAGETQYF | TGTGCCAGCAGTGGCCTAGCTGGGGAGACCCAGTACTTC
NA | TRBJ1-6 | once | TRBV9 | 14 | CASSATGDNSPLHF | TGTGCCAGCAGCGCGACAGGAGACAATTCACCCCTCCACTTT
TRBD1 | TRBJ2-7 | NA | TRBV7-8 | 15 | CASSLWTGGEYEQYF | TGTGCCAGCAGCTTGTGGACAGGGGGCGAGTACGAGCAGTACTTC
NA | TRBJ2-7 | NA | TRBV7-9 | 13 | CASRLAALYEQYF | TGTGCCAGCAGACTGGCGGCCCTCTACGAGCAGTACTTC
NA | TRBJ2-7 | NA | TRBV25-1 | 12 | CASSDDSYEQYF | TGTGCCAGCAGTGACGACAGCTACGAGCAGTACTTC
TRBD1 | TRBJ2-1 | NA | TRBV28 | 15 | CASSSGTGHYNEQFF | TGTGCCAGCAGTTCCGGGACAGGACACTACAATGAGCAGTTCTTC
NA | TRBJ2-3 | NA | TRBV19 | 15 | CASSMQQGITDTQYF | TGTGCCAGTAGTATGCAGCAGGGAATCACAGATACGCAGTATTTT
TRBD2 | TRBJ2-7 | NA | TRBV7-6 | 15 | CASSSGGTPSYEQYF | TGTGCCAGCAGCTCCGGGGGGACTCCTAGCTACGAGCAGTACTTC
TRBD2 | TRBJ2-1 | NA | TRBV10-2 | 15 | CASSELGLAGNEQFF | TGCGCCAGCAGTGAGTTGGGACTAGCGGGCAATGAGCAGTTCTTC
NA | TRBJ2-7 | NA | TRBV4-1 | 17 | CASSQVQAFGQSYEQYF | TGCGCCAGCAGCCAAGTCCAAGCATTCGGACAGAGCTACGAGCAGTACTTC
NA | TRBJ1-1 | NA | TRBV7-6 | 12 | CASSLGWGEAFF | TGTGCCAGCAGCTTAGGATGGGGGGAAGCTTTCTTT
NA | TRBJ2-3 | NA | TRBV5-1 | 17 | CASSSFGDHQHTDTQYF | TGCGCCAGCAGCTCCTTTGGAGACCACCAGCACACAGATACGCAGTATTTT
NA | TRBJ2-7 | NA | TRBV10-3 | 11 | CAISEEGEQYF | TGTGCCATCAGTGAGGAGGGGGAGCAGTACTTC
NA | TRBJ2-1 | NA | TRBV11-2 | 10 | CASGYNEQFF | TGTGCCAGCGGATACAATGAGCAGTTCTTC
NA | TRBJ1-2 | NA | TRBV2 | 10 | CASSGYGYTF | TGTGCCAGCAGTGGCTATGGCTACACCTTC
NA | TRBJ1-1 | NA | TRBV7-9 | 16 | CASSFGGGGENTEAFF | TGTGCCAGCAGCTTCGGGGGAGGGGGAGAAAACACTGAAGCTTTCTTT
NA | TRBJ2-7 | NA | TRBV11-2 | 12 | CASSLGDYEQYF | TGTGCCAGCAGCTTAGGGGACTACGAGCAGTACTTC
TRBD2 | TRBJ2-1 | NA | TRBV27 | 17 | CASRLFTGGSRYNEQFF | TGTGCCAGCAGACTATTTACGGGCGGGAGTAGGTACAATGAGCAGTTCTTC
NA | TRBJ1-1 | NA | TRBV7-9 | 13 | CASRRGVNTEAFF | TGTGCCAGCCGCCGGGGAGTGAACACTGAAGCTTTCTTT